Following are 7 T cell receptor beta chains from one sample sequenced in a study of vaccination effects on CD4 cells after COVID-19. The antigens for these receptors are not known. Under the ViraFEST assay, PBMC were stimulated with viral peptide pools so that antigen-specific CD4+ T cells expanded. Sequencing was performed afterwards. With about ten days of culture completed, CD4+ T cells were isolated. Prior SARS-CoV-2 infection was absent in the vaccine recipients, as shown by negative nucleocapsid antibodies. Clones were read by immunoSEQ multiplex PCR, and TCRdb kept only the in-frame ones, dropping some. The data contain 55,000 to 75,000 clones, under 75% of them singletons. The specimen comprised CD4+ T cells from PBMCs cultured with HCoV-OC43 spike peptides, sampled before COVID-19 vaccination. Noted subset: HCoV-OC43 spike overlapping peptide pool stimulation. The receptors shown here come from a human donor who received a COVID-19 vaccine.

This clone appeared a few times. The rearrangement uses TRBV5-1 and TRBJ1-2; D is ambiguous. Germline V gene sequence: CDR1 SGHRS, CDR2 YFSETQ. V was cut by 0 bases and J by 7 bases, with 13 bases left in between. The CDR3 runs 14 residues. CDR3 protein: CASSLDIGGSGYTF. DNA of the CDR3: TGCGCCAGCAGCTTGGATATAGGAGGGAGTGGCTACACCTTC.

CDR3 sequence (DNA): TGTGCCAGCAGTTACTCCAGGACAGGGGATGGCTACACCTTC. Translating it yields CASSYSRTGDGYTF. The gene calls are TRBV6-5 and TRBJ1-2, with 9 positions matching TRBD1. The V and J ends lost 0 bases and 6 bases, in that order; junction bases with no gene match: 2. The germline gives CDR1 MNHEY, CDR2 SVGAGI. The CDR3 spans 14 residues.

This clone was recorded a few times. The chain links TRBV19 to TRBJ1-6, with D possibly TRBD1 on 5 matching bases. The CDR3 sequence is 15 residues long. Trimming took off 0 bases at V and 8 bases at J, with 11 bases between the two ends. Germline values: CDR1 LNHDA, CDR2 SQIVND (reference sequence). The CDR3 region is CASSIDSGTYSPLHF. CDR3 DNA sequence: TGTGCCAGTAGTATAGACTCCGGGACCTATTCACCCCTCCACTTT.

Only a few counts were recorded for this clone. The chain recombines TRBV6-1 with TRBJ2-7; the D gene is possibly TRBD1 (6 bases). Germline values: CDR1 MNHNS, CDR2 SASEGT. Trimming took off 6 bases at V and 6 bases at J, with 12 bases between the two ends. CDR3 size: 12 residues. In DNA, the CDR3 is TGTGCCAGCAGCCGAGACAGGTCCGAGCAGTACGTC. Encoded protein: CASSRDRSEQYV.

The chain links TRBV11-3 to TRBJ2-1, with 15 bases that match TRBD2. J lost 9 bases, V lost 1 base, and 10 bases had no gene match. Germline V CDR1 and CDR2: SGHNT, YENEEA. The CDR3 totals 18 residues. The CDR3: CASSLGRTSGGAMGEQFF. The CDR3 nucleotides are TGTGCCAGCAGCTTAGGTAGGACTAGCGGGGGGGCCATGGGTGAGCAGTTCTTC.

V usage is TRBV11-2 and J usage is TRBJ2-3; 7 positions agree with TRBD1. With 3 bases clipped from V and 5 bases from J, the junction kept 5 bases outside the gene matches. This CDR3 has 14 residues. Per the germline V gene, CDR1 is SGHAT and CDR2 is FQNNGV. The CDR3 DNA is TGTGCCAGCAGCTTTGGGACAGCCCTAGATACGCAGTATTTT. Translated: CASSFGTALDTQYF.

The V gene is TRBV21-1, the J gene TRBJ2-1; TRBD2, the table's D call, was not compared with the DNA. TRBV21-1 is reported as a pseudogene. CDR3 size: 14 residues. In nucleotides, the CDR3 is TGTGCCAGCAGCAAAGGGCTAGCGGACAATGAGCAGTTCTTC. Translation: CASSKGLADNEQFF.